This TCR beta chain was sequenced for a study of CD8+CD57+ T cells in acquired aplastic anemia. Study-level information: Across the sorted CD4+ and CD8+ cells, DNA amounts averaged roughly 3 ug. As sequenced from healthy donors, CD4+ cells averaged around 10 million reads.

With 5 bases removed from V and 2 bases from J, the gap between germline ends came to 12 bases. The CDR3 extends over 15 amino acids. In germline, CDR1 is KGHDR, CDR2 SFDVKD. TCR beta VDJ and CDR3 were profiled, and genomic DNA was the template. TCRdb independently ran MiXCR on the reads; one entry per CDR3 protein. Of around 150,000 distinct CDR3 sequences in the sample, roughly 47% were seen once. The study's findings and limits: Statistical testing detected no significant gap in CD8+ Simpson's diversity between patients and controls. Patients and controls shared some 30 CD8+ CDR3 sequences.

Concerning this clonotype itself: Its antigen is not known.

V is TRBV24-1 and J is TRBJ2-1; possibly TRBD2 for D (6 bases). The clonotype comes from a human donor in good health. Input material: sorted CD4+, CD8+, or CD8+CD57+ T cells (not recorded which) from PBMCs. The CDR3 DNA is TGTGCCACCAGTGGCAGGGACTCCCCCTACAATGAGCAGTTCTTC. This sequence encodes CATSGRDSPYNEQFF.